This T cell receptor beta chain was recorded in a study of vaccination effects on CD4 cells after COVID-19. The study, taken as a whole, reports: Of the vaccine-induced clones from healthy vaccinees, merely 1 of 255 recognized common cold coronaviruses as well. Infection-derived and vaccine-derived clones contracted markedly late after vaccination.

Antigen-specific CD4+ T cells were expanded (with viral peptide pools) by the ViraFEST assay ahead of sequencing. CD4+ T cells were isolated after 10 days of culture. All study participants received two doses of BNT162b2 or mRNA-1273 vaccine. Cultures used 2 million or so PBMC per well, 9 to 10 IU/ml IL-2 and about 10 ug/ml peptides. On both days 3 and 7, half of the culture medium was replaced with IL-2 medium. Data came from immunoSEQ multiplex PCR; TCRdb stores just in-frame clones and leaves some out. The table includes about 59,000 clones, roughly 78% detected once. CDR1 and CDR2 (germline): SGHVS, FQNEAQ. With 4 bases clipped from V and 4 bases from J, the junction kept 5 bases outside the gene matches. The CDR3 runs to 15 residues. A remark on this clone: The antigen is not known.

The TCR comes from a human donor who received a COVID-19 vaccine. The input for sequencing was CD4+ T cells from PBMCs cultured with HCoV-OC43 spike peptides, taken after COVID-19 vaccination. Subset here: HCoV-OC43 spike overlapping peptide pool stimulation. The rearrangement joins TRBV7-8 to TRBJ1-5; 9 positions match TRBD1. The CDR3 DNA is TGTGCCAGCAGCTCCTCCGGGACAGGGAATCAGCCCCAGCATTTT. Translated, it gives CASSSSGTGNQPQHF. The variable domain in full, with the rest retrieved from reference TRBV7-8 and TRBJ1-5, is GAGVSQSPRYKVAKRGQDVALRCDPISGHVSLFWYQQALGQGPEFLTYFQNEAQLDKSGLPSDRFFAERPEGSVSTLKIQRTQQEDSAVYLCASSSSGTGNQPQHFGDGTRLSIL.